Listed here are 18 T cell receptor beta chains from one sample, sequenced in a study of OX40 agonist ivuxolimab in advanced cancers. TCRdb's table, derived via immunoSEQ multiplex PCR, lists solely in-frame clones and lacks some. The sample yields 50,000 to 65,000 clones, roughly 91% seen once. The sequencing used CD4+ or CD8+ T cells sorted from blood, collected in a trial of the OX40 agonist ivuxolimab. Receptor source: an adult with an advanced solid tumor such as melanoma, head and neck, liver or kidney cancer.

The chain joins TRBV7-2 to TRBJ2-1, with a possible D match to TRBD2 (5 bases). V shed 4 bases and J shed 7 bases, with 17 bases lying between them. Germline V gives CDR1 SGHTA, CDR2 FQGNSA. The CDR3 consists of 15 residues. The CDR3 spells CASSSGLGLWNEQFF. CDR3 bases: TGTGCCAGCAGCTCCGGACTGGGCTTGTGGAATGAGCAGTTCTTC.

The J gene is TRBJ2-7, the V gene TRBV28; possible D gene TRBD2, 6 bases. Germline V gene data show CDR1 as MDHEN and CDR2 as SYDVKM. The V gene lost 5 bases and the J gene lost 2 bases, with 13 bases spanning the gap. This CDR3 is 14 amino acids long. CDR3 sequence (DNA): TGTGCCAGCAGTCGGCGGGGACCCGCCTACGAGCAGTACTTC. Translation gives CASSRRGPAYEQYF.

The chain links TRBV7-9 to TRBJ1-5, with D possibly TRBD1 on 5 matching bases. Between the trimmed V and J ends, which lost 5 bases and 1 base, there was a span of 12 bases. CDR3 length: 15 residues. CDR1 is SEHNR, CDR2 FQNEAQ, per germline (reference sequence). CDR3: CASSPGTASNQPQHF. CDR3 DNA sequence: TGTGCCAGCAGCCCCGGGACCGCGAGCAATCAGCCCCAGCATTTT.

The rearrangement links TRBV5-1 to TRBJ2-5; weak D call: TRBD2 (6 bases). The CDR3 runs 17 residues. Germline V CDR1 and CDR2: SGHRS, YFSETQ. Deletions cut 3 bases from V and 5 bases from J, with 23 bases between. The CDR3 region has the DNA TGCGCCAGCAGCTCCGTGGGTGGGAGATTAGCGGTCGAGACCCAGTACTTC. The encoded protein is CASSSVGGRLAVETQYF.

The CDR3 here is CASSLWQGDYEQYF. CDR3 nucleotide sequence: TGTGCCAGCAGCCTATGGCAGGGAGACTACGAGCAGTACTTC. The V and J genes are TRBV28 and TRBJ2-7; D possibly uses TRBD1 or TRBD2 (5 bases each). With 6 bases removed from V and 3 bases from J, the gap between germline ends came to 15 bases. In germline, CDR1 is MDHEN, CDR2 SYDVKM. This CDR3 spans 14 amino acids.

This chain joins TRBV6-1 and TRBJ2-7; unclear D gene. This CDR3 region has 13 residues. Per the germline V gene, CDR1 is MNHNS and CDR2 is SASEGT. V was trimmed by 3 bases and J by 4 bases, leaving 10 bases between them. CDR3 DNA: TGTGCCAGCAGTGACGGACCGAGTTACGAGCAGTACTTC. Amino acids: CASSDGPSYEQYF.

This rearrangement joins TRBV28 to TRBJ1-5; unclear D gene. The length of the CDR3 is 16 residues. The ends were cut back, 3 bases at V and 3 bases at J, with 15 bases in the middle. Germline lookup yields CDR1 MDHEN and CDR2 SYDVKM. DNA of the CDR3: TGTGCCAGCAGTTTGGAAGGGATACTGGACAATCAGCCCCAGCATTTT. Translated, it gives CASSLEGILDNQPQHF. Variable domain in full (rest from reference TRBV28 and TRBJ1-5): DVKVTQSSRYLVKRTGEKVFLECVQDMDHENMFWYRQDPGLGLRLIYFSYDVKMKEKGDIPEGYSVSREKKERFSLILESASTNQTSMYLCASSLEGILDNQPQHFGDGTRLSIL.

This clone was picked up one time. The chain joins TRBV7-2 to TRBJ1-2; no clear D. The CDR3 runs to 14 residues. The germline V gene has CDR1 SGHTA and CDR2 FQGNSA. Trimming left V 4 bases short and J 0 bases short, with 9 bases between. The CDR3 protein is CASSSRAANYGYTF. DNA for the CDR3: TGTGCCAGCAGCTCCAGAGCAGCTAACTATGGCTACACCTTC.

The chain uses TRBV18 and TRBJ2-3, with D possibly TRBD1 on 6 matching bases. This CDR3 has 16 amino acids. Trimming took off 4 bases at V and 3 bases at J, with 17 bases between the two ends. Germline CDR1 KGHSH, CDR2 LQKENI. The CDR3 here is CASSLTTGLGTDTQYF. As DNA, the CDR3 is TGTGCCAGCTCACTGACCACAGGGTTAGGAACAGATACGCAGTATTTT.

The J gene is TRBJ2-7, the V gene TRBV6-5; D not certain. The CDR3 loop spans 13 amino acids. Trimming shortened V by 3 bases and J by 0 bases, and 6 bases separated the two germline ends. From germline, CDR1 is MNHEY and CDR2 SVGAGI. The CDR3, as DNA: TGTGCCAGCAGTTATCAAGACTCCTACGAGCAGTACTTC. This encodes CASSYQDSYEQYF.

In its sample, this clone was seen once. V gene TRBV2 combines with J gene TRBJ2-1; 8 bases are shared with TRBD2. Per the germline V gene, CDR1 is SNHLY and CDR2 is FYNNEI. Losses at the gene ends were 4 bases for V and 3 bases for J; bases not matched to a gene: 11. This CDR3 spans 17 amino acids. CDR3 residues: CASSGAERETLYNEQFF. The DNA for the CDR3 is TGTGCCAGCAGTGGGGCGGAGCGGGAGACCCTCTACAATGAGCAGTTCTTC.

The CDR3 region has the DNA TGTGCCAGCAGTTACGGGGGACAGGGCTACGAGCAGTACTTC. This translates into CASSYGGQGYEQYF. V gene TRBV6-5 combines with J gene TRBJ2-7; 9 bases map to TRBD1. V dropped 2 bases and J dropped 3; count of bases not matched to a gene: 2. Germline V CDR1 and CDR2: MNHEY, SVGAGI. This CDR3 comprises 14 residues.

The gene calls are TRBV27 and TRBJ2-7, with D maybe TRBD1 (6 bases). V gave up 3 bases and J gave up 6 bases, with 15 bases separating them. Germline V CDR1 and CDR2: MNHEY, SMNVEV (reference sequence). This CDR3 is 14 amino acids long. CDR3 region: CASSFATGLGEQYF. The CDR3 DNA reads TGTGCCAGCAGTTTCGCGACAGGTTTGGGCGAGCAGTACTTC.

This rearrangement joins TRBV9 to TRBJ2-2; D is possibly TRBD1 (6 bases). This CDR3 region has 16 residues. Germline V lookup: CDR1 SGDLS, CDR2 YYNGEE. V was pared by 4 bases and J by 3 bases, with 16 bases between. CDR3 sequence (DNA): TGTGCCAGCAGCCAGAGCCCGGACAGAGACACCGGGGAGCTGTTTTTT. It translates to CASSQSPDRDTGELFF.

This chain links TRBV28 with TRBJ2-7, with D hard to call. The V and J ends lost 5 bases and 5 bases respectively, with 10 bases between them. CDR1 and CDR2 from the germline V gene are MDHEN and SYDVKM. The CDR3 covers 12 residues. The CDR3 DNA reads TGTGCCAGCAGTGAACGGAGCCACGAGCAGTACTTC. As protein: CASSERSHEQYF.

The chain is built from TRBV5-3 and TRBJ1-1; D perhaps matches TRBD1 (6 bases). TRBV5-3 is filed as an ORF, its function uncertain. The CDR3 runs 16 residues. Trimming stripped 2 bases from V and 1 base from J, with 15 bases between. The CDR3 DNA follows: TGTGCCAGAAGCTTCTATACAGGGCTCGGGAACACTGAAGCTTTCTTT. This sequence encodes CARSFYTGLGNTEAFF.

The rearrangement links TRBV19 to TRBJ1-1; D is unclear. This CDR3 comprises 12 residues. Trimming left V 3 bases short and J 6 bases short, with 8 bases between. Germline V gene lookup returns CDR1 LNHDA and CDR2 SQIVND (reference sequence). This chain's CDR3 is CASSMGGPEAFF. In nucleotides, the CDR3 is TGTGCCAGTAGTATGGGAGGTCCTGAAGCTTTCTTT.

The chain couples TRBV7-3 to TRBJ1-1; D is unclear. This CDR3 spans 14 amino acids. Germline lookup yields CDR1 SGHTA and CDR2 FQGTGA. Trimming stripped 3 bases from V and 1 base from J, with 9 bases between. DNA for the CDR3: TGTGCCAGCAGCTTGAGTATAGAGAACACTGAAGCTTTCTTT. Protein product: CASSLSIENTEAFF.